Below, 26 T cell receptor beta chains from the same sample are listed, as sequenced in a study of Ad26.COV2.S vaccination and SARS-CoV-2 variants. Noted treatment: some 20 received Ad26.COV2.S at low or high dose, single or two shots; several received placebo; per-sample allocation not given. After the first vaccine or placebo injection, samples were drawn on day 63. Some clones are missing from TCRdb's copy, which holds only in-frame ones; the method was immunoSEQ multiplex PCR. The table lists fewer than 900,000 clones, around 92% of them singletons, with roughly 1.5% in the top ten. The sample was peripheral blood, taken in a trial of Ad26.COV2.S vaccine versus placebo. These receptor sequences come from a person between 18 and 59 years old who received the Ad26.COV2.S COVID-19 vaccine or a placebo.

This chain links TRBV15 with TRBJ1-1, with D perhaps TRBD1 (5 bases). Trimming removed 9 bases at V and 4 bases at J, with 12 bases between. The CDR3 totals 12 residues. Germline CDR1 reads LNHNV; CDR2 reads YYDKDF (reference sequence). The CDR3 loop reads CATNQGGTEAFF. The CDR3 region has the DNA TGTGCCACAAATCAGGGCGGCACTGAAGCTTTCTTT. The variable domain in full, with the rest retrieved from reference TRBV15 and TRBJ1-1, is DAMVIQNPRYQVTQFGKPVTLSCSQTLNHNVMYWYQQKSSQAPKLLFHYYDKDFNNEADTPDNFQSRRPNTSFCFLDIRSPGLGDTAMYLCATNQGGTEAFFGQGTRLTVV.

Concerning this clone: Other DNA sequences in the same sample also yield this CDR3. The CDR3 DNA sequence: TGTGCCAGTAGTGGGACAGGGGGTAATCAGCCCCAGCATTTT. As protein: CASSGTGGNQPQHF. The chain has TRBV19 and TRBJ1-5; TRBD1 matches at 11 bases. The ends lost 5 bases at V and 4 bases at J; junction bases unmatched: 1. The CDR3 has 14 amino acids. CDR1 and CDR2 (germline): LNHDA, SQIVND (reference sequence).

CDR3 region: CASRWTGGANTGELFF. The DNA for the CDR3 is TGTGCCAGTAGATGGACAGGGGGCGCGAACACCGGGGAGCTGTTTTTT. The chain employs TRBV19 and TRBJ2-2, with 11 bases lining up with TRBD1. The trim removed 6 bases at V and 0 bases at J, leaving 3 bases unmatched. From germline, CDR1 is LNHDA and CDR2 SQIVND (reference sequence). The CDR3 runs to 16 residues.

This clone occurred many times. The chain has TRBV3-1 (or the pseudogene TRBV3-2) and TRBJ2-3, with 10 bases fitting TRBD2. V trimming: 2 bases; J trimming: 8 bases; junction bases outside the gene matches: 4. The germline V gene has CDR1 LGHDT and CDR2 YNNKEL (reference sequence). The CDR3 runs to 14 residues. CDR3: CASSQSRTSGTQYF. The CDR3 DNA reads TGTGCCAGCAGCCAATCAAGGACTAGCGGTACGCAGTATTTT.

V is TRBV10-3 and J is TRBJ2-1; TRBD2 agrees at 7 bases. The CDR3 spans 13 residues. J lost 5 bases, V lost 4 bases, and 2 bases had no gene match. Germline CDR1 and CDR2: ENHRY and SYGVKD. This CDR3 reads CAISALADNEQFF. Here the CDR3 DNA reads TGTGCCATCAGTGCCCTAGCGGACAATGAGCAGTTCTTC.

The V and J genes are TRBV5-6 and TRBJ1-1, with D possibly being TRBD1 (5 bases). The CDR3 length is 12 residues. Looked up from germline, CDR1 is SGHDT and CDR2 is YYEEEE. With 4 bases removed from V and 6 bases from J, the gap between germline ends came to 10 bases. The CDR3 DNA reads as TGTGCCAGCAGCGCTTGGGGGGCTGAAGCTTTCTTT. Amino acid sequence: CASSAWGAEAFF.

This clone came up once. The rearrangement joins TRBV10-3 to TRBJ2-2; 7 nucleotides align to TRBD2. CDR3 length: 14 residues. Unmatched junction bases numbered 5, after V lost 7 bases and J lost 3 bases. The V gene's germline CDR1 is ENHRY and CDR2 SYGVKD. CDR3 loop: CAINPGGDTGELFF. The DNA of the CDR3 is TGTGCCATCAACCCGGGGGGAGACACCGGGGAGCTGTTTTTT.

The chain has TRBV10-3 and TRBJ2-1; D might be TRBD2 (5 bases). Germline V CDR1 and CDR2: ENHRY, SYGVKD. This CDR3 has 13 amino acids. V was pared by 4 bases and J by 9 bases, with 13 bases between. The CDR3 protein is CAISVDPEGEQFF. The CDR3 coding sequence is TGTGCCATCAGTGTCGACCCTGAGGGTGAGCAGTTCTTC.

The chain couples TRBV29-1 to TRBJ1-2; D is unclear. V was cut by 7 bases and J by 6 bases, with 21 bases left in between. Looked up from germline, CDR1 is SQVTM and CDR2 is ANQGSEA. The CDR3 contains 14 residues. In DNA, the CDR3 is TGCAGCGCCTCCACGTCGGTAGGGTGGGATGGCTACACCTTC. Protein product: CSASTSVGWDGYTF. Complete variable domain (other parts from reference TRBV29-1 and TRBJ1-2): SAVISQKPSRDICQRGTSLTIQCQVDSQVTMMFWYRQQPGQSLTLIATANQGSEATYESGFVIDKFPISRPNLTFSTLTVSNMSPEDSSIYLCSASTSVGWDGYTFGSGTRLTVV.

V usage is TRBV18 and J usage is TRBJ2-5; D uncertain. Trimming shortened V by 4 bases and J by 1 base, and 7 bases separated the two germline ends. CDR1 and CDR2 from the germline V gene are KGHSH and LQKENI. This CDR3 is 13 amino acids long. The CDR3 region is CASSRYTQETQYF. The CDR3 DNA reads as TGTGCCAGCTCACGGTACACCCAAGAGACCCAGTACTTC.

CDR3 DNA: TGCGCCAGCACCGAACAGGGAACAGATACGCAGTATTTT. Protein sequence: CASTEQGTDTQYF. The chain employs TRBV5-1 and TRBJ2-3; the D gene is possibly TRBD1 (6 bases). Germline values: CDR1 SGHRS, CDR2 YFSETQ. The CDR3 extends over 13 amino acids. V was pared by 6 bases and J by 3 bases, with 11 bases between.

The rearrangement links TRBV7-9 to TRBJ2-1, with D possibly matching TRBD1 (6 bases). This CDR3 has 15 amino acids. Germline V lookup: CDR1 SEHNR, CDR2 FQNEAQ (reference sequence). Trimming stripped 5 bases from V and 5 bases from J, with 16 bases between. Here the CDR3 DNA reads TGTGCCAGCAGCCCCGTGGGGACATCGGACAATGAGCAGTTCTTC. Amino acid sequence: CASSPVGTSDNEQFF.

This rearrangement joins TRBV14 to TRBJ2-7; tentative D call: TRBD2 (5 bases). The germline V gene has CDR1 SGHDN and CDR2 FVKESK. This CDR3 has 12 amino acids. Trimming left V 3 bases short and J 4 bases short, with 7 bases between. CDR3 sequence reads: CASSHRGYEQYF. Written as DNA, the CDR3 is TGTGCCAGCAGCCATCGGGGTTACGAGCAGTACTTC. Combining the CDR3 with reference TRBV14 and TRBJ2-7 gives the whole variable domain EAGVTQFPSHSVIEKGQTVTLRCDPISGHDNLYWYRRVMGKEIKFLLHFVKESKQDESGMPNNRFLAERTGGTYSTLKVQPAELEDSGVYFCASSHRGYEQYFGPGTRLTVT.

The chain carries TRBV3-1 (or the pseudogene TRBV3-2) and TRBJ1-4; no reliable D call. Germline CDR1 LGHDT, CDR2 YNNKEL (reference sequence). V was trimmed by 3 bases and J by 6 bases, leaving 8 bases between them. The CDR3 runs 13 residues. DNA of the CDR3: TGTGCCAGCAGCCAGATAGGAGATGAAAAACTGTTTTTT. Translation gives CASSQIGDEKLFF.

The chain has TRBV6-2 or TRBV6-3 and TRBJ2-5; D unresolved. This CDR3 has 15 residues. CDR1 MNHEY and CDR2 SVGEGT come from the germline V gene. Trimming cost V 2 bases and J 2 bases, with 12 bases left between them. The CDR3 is CASSYGPRPQETQYF. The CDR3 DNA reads TGTGCCAGCAGTTACGGGCCCAGGCCACAAGAGACCCAGTACTTC.

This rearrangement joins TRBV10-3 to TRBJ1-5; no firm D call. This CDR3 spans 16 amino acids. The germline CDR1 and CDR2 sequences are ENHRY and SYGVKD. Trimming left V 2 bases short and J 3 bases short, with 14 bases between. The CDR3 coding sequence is TGTGCCATCAGTGAGGCTGGCGGACGGAACAATCAGCCCCAGCATTTT. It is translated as CAISEAGGRNNQPQHF.

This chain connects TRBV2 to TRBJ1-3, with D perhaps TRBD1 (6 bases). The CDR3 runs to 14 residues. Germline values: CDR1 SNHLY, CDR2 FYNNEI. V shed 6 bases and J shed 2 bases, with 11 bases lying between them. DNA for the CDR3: TGTGCCAGCAGAAGGGACACTACTGGAAACACCATATATTTT. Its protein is CASRRDTTGNTIYF.

CDR3 loop: CASSNTTSTDTQYF. CDR3 sequence (DNA): TGTGCCAGCAGTAACACGACTAGCACAGATACGCAGTATTTT. The chain is built from TRBV6-5 and TRBJ2-3, with D unclear. CDR3 size: 14 residues. In germline, CDR1 is MNHEY, CDR2 SVGAGI. Between the trimmed V and J ends, which lost 5 bases and 0 bases, there was a span of 9 bases.

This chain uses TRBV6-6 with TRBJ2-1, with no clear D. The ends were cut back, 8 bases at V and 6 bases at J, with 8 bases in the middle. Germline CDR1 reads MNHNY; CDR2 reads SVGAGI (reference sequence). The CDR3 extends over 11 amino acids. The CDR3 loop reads CASLYVNEQFF. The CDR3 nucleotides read TGTGCCAGCCTCTACGTCAATGAGCAGTTCTTC.

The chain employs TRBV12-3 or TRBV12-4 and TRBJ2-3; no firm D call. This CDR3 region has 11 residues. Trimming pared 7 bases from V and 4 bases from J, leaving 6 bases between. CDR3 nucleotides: TGTGCCAGCATGCTAGCAGATACGCAGTATTTT. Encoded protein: CASMLADTQYF.

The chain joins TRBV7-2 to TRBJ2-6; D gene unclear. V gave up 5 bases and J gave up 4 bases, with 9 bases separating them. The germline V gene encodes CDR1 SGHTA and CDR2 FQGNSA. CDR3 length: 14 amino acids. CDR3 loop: CASSPVAGANVLTF. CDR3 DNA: TGTGCCAGCAGCCCCGTGGCCGGGGCCAACGTCCTGACTTTC.

CDR3 in amino acids: CASRPPGPAGEQYF. CDR3 bases: TGTGCCAGCAGGCCTCCCGGGCCAGCAGGCGAGCAGTACTTC. This chain uses TRBV6-2 or TRBV6-3 with TRBJ2-7, with D hard to call. The CDR3 is 14 amino acids. The V and J ends lost 6 bases and 6 bases respectively, with 18 bases between them. Per germline, CDR1 MNHEY and CDR2 SVGEGT.

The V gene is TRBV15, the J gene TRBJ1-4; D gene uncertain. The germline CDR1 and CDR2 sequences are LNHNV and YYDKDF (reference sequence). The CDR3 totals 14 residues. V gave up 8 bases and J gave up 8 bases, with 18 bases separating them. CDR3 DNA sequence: TGTGCCACCTCGGGCCCCGACGGGAGGGAAAAACTGTTTTTT. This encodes CATSGPDGREKLFF.

The CDR3 DNA sequence: TGTGCCAGCAGGACGGGAGGCAACTATGGCTACACCTTC. Residues: CASRTGGNYGYTF. V is TRBV6-5 and J is TRBJ1-2, with D unclear. There are 13 residues in the CDR3. V was clipped by 6 bases and J by 2 bases, with 10 bases between them. The germline V gene has CDR1 MNHEY and CDR2 SVGAGI.

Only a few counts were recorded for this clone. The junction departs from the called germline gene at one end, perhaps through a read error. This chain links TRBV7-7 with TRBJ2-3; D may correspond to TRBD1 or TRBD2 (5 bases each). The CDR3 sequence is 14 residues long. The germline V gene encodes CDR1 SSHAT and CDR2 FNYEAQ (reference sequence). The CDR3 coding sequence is TGTGCTAGCAGCTTAGGGGACAGCACAGATACGCAGTATTTT. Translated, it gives CASSLGDSTDTQYF.

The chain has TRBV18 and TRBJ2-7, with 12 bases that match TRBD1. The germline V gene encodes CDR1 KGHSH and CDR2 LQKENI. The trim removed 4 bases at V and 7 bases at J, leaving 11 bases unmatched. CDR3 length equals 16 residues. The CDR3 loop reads CASSLGPGQGAREQYF. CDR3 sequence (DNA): TGTGCCAGCTCACTGGGGCCGGGACAGGGGGCTCGGGAGCAGTACTTC.